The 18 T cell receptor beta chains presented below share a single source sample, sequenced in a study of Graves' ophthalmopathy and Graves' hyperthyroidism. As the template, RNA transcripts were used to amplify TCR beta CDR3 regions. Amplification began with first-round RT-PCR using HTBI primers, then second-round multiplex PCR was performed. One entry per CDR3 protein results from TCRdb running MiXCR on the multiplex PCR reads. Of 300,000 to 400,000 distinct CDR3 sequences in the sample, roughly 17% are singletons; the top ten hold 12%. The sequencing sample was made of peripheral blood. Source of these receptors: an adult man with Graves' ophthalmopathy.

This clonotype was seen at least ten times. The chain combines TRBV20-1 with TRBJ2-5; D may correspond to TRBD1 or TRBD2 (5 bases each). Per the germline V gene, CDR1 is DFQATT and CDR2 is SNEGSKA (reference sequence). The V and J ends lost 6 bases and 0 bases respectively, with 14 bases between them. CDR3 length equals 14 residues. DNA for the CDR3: TGCAGTGCAACTAGTGTGACAGACCAAGAGACCCAGTACTTC. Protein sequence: CSATSVTDQETQYF.

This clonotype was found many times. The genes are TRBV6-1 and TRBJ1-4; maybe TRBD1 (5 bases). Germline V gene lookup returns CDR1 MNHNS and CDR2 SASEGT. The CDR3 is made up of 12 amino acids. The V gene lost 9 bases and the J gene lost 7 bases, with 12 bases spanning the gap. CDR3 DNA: TGTGCCAGTCGGACACCCCCTGAAAAACTGTTTTTT. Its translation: CASRTPPEKLFF.

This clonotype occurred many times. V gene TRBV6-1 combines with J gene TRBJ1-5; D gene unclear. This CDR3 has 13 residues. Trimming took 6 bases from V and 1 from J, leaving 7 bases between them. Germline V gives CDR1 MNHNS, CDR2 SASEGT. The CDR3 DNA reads TGTGCCAGCAGGTCAAAGAGCAATCAGCCCCAGCATTTT. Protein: CASRSKSNQPQHF.

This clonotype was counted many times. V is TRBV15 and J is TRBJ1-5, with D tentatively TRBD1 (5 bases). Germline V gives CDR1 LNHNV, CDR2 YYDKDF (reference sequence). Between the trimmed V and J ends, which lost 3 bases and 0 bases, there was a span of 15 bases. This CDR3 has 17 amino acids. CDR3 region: CATSSSDSIYSNQPQHF. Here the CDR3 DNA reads TGTGCCACCAGCAGTTCCGACAGCATTTATAGCAATCAGCCCCAGCATTTT.

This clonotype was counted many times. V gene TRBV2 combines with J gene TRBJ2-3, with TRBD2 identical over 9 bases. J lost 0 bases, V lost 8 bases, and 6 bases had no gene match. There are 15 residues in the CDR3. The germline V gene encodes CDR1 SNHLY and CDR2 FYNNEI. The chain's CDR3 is CASAGLAASTDTQYF. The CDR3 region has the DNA TGTGCCAGCGCGGGACTAGCAGCTAGCACAGATACGCAGTATTTT.

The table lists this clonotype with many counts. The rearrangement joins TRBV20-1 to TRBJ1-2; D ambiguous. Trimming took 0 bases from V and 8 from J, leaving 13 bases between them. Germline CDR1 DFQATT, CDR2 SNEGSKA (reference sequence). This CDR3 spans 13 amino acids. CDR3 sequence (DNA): TGCAGTGCTAGAGACTCGGGGATCGGAGGCTACACCTTC. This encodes CSARDSGIGGYTF.

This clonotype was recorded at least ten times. CDR3 DNA sequence: TGTGCCAGCAGCCGTGGGACAGATAGCAATCAGCCCCAGCATTTT. Translated, it gives CASSRGTDSNQPQHF. The chain has TRBV5-4 and TRBJ1-5; TRBD1 aligns across 7 bases. Germline CDR1 is SGHNT and CDR2 is YYREEE (reference sequence). The CDR3 has 15 residues. V gave up 4 bases and J gave up 0 bases; unmatched junction bases: 4.

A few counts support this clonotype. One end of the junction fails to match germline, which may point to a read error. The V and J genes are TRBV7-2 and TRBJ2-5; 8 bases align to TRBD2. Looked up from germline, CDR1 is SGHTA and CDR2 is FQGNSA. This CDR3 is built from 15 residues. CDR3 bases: TGTGCCAGCAGCCCCGGGACTAGGATTCAAGAGACCCAGTATTTC. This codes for CASSPGTRIQETQYF.

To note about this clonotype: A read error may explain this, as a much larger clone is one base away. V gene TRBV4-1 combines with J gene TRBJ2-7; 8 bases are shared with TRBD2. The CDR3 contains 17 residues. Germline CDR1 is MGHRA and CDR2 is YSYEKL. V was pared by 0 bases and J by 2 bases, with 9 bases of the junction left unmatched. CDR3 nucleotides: TGCGCCAGCAGCCAAGAATCCCTAGCGGGTTTCCCCTACGAGCAGTACTTC. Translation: CASSQESLAGFPYEQYF.

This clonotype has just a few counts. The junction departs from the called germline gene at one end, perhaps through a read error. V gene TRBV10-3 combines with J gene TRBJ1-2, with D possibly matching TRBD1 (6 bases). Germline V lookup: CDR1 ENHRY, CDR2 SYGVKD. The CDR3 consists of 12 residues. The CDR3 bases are TGTGCCATCAATGAAGGAGACAGGAGGGACATCTTC. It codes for CAINEGDRRDIF.

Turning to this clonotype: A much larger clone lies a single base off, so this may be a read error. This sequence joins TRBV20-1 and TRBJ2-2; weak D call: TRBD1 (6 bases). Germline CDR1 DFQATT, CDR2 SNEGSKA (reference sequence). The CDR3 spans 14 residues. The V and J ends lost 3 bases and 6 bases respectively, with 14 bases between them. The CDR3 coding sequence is TGCAGTGCTAGCCGGACAGAAAAGGCCGGGGAGCTGTTTTTT. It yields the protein CSASRTEKAGELFF.

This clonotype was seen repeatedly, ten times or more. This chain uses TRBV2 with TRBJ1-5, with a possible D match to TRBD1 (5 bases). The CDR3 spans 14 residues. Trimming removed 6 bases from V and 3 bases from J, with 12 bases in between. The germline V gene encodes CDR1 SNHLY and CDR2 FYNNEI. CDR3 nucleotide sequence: TGTGCCAGCAGAGTTGGGACGGACAATCAGCCCCAGCATTTT. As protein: CASRVGTDNQPQHF.

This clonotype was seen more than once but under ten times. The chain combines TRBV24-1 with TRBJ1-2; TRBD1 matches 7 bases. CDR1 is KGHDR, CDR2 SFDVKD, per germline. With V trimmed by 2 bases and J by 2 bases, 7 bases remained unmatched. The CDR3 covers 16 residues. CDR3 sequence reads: CATSDSGTAVNYGYTF. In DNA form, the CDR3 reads TGTGCCACCAGTGATTCAGGGACAGCCGTGAACTATGGCTACACCTTC.

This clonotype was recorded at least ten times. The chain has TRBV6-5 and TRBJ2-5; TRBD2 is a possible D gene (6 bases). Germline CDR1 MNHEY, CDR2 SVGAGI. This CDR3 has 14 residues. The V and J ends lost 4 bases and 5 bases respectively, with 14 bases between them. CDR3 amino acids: CASSSLTREETQYF. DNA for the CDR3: TGTGCCAGCAGTTCACTGACTAGGGAGGAGACCCAGTACTTC.

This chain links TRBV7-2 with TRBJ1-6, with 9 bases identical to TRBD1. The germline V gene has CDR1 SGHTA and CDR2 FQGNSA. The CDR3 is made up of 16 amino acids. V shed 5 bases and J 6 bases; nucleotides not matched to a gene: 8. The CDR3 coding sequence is TGTGCCAGCAGCCCCTGGACAGGGGCCGTTAATTCACCCCTCCACTTT. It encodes CASSPWTGAVNSPLHF.

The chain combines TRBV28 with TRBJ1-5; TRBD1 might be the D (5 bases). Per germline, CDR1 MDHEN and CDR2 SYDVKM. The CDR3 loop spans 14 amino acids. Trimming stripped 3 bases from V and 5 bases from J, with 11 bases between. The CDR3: CASSFAGFYQPQHF. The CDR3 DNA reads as TGTGCCAGCAGTTTCGCAGGGTTCTATCAGCCCCAGCATTTT.

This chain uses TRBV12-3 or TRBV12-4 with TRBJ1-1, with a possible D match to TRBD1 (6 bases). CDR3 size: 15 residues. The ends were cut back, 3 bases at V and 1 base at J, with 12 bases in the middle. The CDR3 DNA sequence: TGTGCCAGCAGTTTTGGGGTCAGGGGGAACACTGAAGCTTTCTTT. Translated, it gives CASSFGVRGNTEAFF.

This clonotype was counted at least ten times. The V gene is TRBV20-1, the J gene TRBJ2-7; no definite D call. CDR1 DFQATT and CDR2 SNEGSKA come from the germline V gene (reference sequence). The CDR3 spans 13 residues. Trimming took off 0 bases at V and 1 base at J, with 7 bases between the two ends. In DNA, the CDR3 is TGCAGTGCTAGAGAGGCGGATTCCTACGAGCAGTACTTC. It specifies CSAREADSYEQYF.